This is a list of T cell receptor beta chains from one sample in a study of T cells in Graves' hyperthyroidism and ophthalmopathy. TCRdb re-called the multiplex PCR reads through MiXCR, storing one row per CDR3 protein. The repertoire holds 650,000 to 800,000 distinct CDR3 sequences, with about 45% as singletons. Sequences were obtained from peripheral blood or thyroid tissue (not recorded which). The receptors originated from an adult man with Graves' disease, either hyperthyroidism or ophthalmopathy (not recorded which). The CDR3 runs from the conserved cysteine through the conserved F or W. D genes are given only for firm matches. Size is stated for part of the rows, as once, few or many counts, or as a class when the clone is expanded.

d_call: NA; j_call: TRBJ2-5; v_call: TRBV7-9; clone_size: few; cdr3_nt: TGTGCCAGCAGCCTCCAGGGGCTAGAGACCCAGTACTTC; cdr3_aa: CASSLQGLETQYF
d_call: TRBD1; j_call: TRBJ2-5; v_call: TRBV7-2; clone_size: NA; cdr3_nt: TGTGCCAGCAGAGGGGGCTCCACGAAGACCCAGTACTTC; cdr3_aa: CASRGGSTKTQYF
d_call: NA; j_call: TRBJ2-7; v_call: TRBV15; clone_size: NA; cdr3_nt: TGTGCCACCAGCAGTTCCCGGGCCTCTCCCTACGAGCAGTACTTC; cdr3_aa: CATSSSRASPYEQYF
d_call: TRBD1; j_call: TRBJ1-1; v_call: TRBV20-1; clone_size: NA; cdr3_nt: TGCAGTGCTAGATTGGACAGGGGTGGCACTGAAGCTTTCTTT; cdr3_aa: CSARLDRGGTEAFF
d_call: TRBD1; j_call: TRBJ1-2; v_call: TRBV9; clone_size: few; cdr3_nt: TGCGCCAGCAGCAATGGGACAGGGGGACGGTATGGCTACACCTTC; cdr3_aa: CASSNGTGGRYGYTF
d_call: TRBD1; j_call: TRBJ2-7; v_call: TRBV7-2; clone_size: once; cdr3_nt: TGTGCCAGCAGCTTCCGGGACAGGGACGGCACCTACGAGCAGTACTTC; cdr3_aa: CASSFRDRDGTYEQYF
d_call: NA; j_call: TRBJ1-2; v_call: TRBV5-6; clone_size: NA; cdr3_nt: TGTGCCAGCAGCTTGGTGGTGGCTGGCTACACCTTC; cdr3_aa: CASSLVVAGYTF
d_call: TRBD1; j_call: TRBJ1-2; v_call: TRBV7-9; clone_size: few; cdr3_nt: TGTGCCAGCAGCTACACCGGGACAGGGGGCGCGGGCTATGGCTACACCTTC; cdr3_aa: CASSYTGTGGAGYGYTF
d_call: TRBD1; j_call: TRBJ1-5; v_call: TRBV24-1; clone_size: many; cdr3_nt: TGTGCCACCAGTGACTCGGACAGGGTTCAGCCCCAGCATTTT; cdr3_aa: CATSDSDRVQPQHF
d_call: TRBD1; j_call: TRBJ1-6; v_call: TRBV25-1; clone_size: NA; cdr3_nt: TGTGCCAGCAGTGAGACGGACAGGGTAAATTCACCCCTCCACTTT; cdr3_aa: CASSETDRVNSPLHF
d_call: NA; j_call: TRBJ1-6; v_call: TRBV2; clone_size: NA; cdr3_nt: TGTGCCAGCAGTGAAGAGGCGGGGCGCTCACCCCTCCACTTT; cdr3_aa: CASSEEAGRSPLHF
d_call: NA; j_call: TRBJ2-7; v_call: TRBV2; clone_size: NA; cdr3_nt: TGTGCCAGCAGTTTCCTCCGGGGGTACGAGCAGTACTTC; cdr3_aa: CASSFLRGYEQYF
d_call: NA; j_call: TRBJ1-4; v_call: TRBV12-3/TRBV12-4; clone_size: NA; cdr3_nt: TGTGCCAGCAGTTTCCCCCGCGGTCCAACTAATGAAAAACTGTTTTTT; cdr3_aa: CASSFPRGPTNEKLFF
d_call: NA; j_call: TRBJ1-4; v_call: TRBV29-1; clone_size: many; cdr3_nt: TGCAGCGCCACTGTAAGGGGCAGTGAAAAACTGTTTTTT; cdr3_aa: CSATVRGSEKLFF
d_call: NA; j_call: TRBJ1-6; v_call: TRBV20-1; clone_size: many; cdr3_nt: TGCAGTGCTGAAACCGGGACGTCGGGTGGAGCCCTCCACTTT; cdr3_aa: CSAETGTSGGALHF
d_call: TRBD1; j_call: TRBJ1-1; v_call: TRBV19; clone_size: NA; cdr3_nt: TGTGCCAGTAGTATGGGACAGTTTAACACTGAAGCTTTCTTT; cdr3_aa: CASSMGQFNTEAFF
d_call: TRBD1; j_call: TRBJ1-2; v_call: TRBV19; clone_size: few; cdr3_nt: TGTGCCAGTAGTTCCAGGACAGGGGACTATGGCTACACCTTC; cdr3_aa: CASSSRTGDYGYTF
d_call: NA; j_call: TRBJ1-1; v_call: TRBV10-2; clone_size: NA; cdr3_nt: TGCGCCAGCAGGGGAGAGGGAAGGACTGAAGCTTTCTTT; cdr3_aa: CASRGEGRTEAFF
d_call: TRBD1; j_call: TRBJ1-6; v_call: TRBV2; clone_size: NA; cdr3_nt: TGTGCCAGCAGGGGAGCACAGGGGCCACCCCTCCACTTT; cdr3_aa: CASRGAQGPPLHF
d_call: TRBD1; j_call: TRBJ1-2; v_call: TRBV7-2; clone_size: few; cdr3_nt: TGTGCCAGCAGGAGGCTAAACAGGGGAGACCTCTATGGCTACACCTTC; cdr3_aa: CASRRLNRGDLYGYTF
d_call: NA; j_call: TRBJ1-2; v_call: TRBV7-9; clone_size: NA; cdr3_nt: TGTGCCAGCAGCCAAGGCGGAGGGGCTAACTATGGCTACACCTTC; cdr3_aa: CASSQGGGANYGYTF
d_call: TRBD2; j_call: TRBJ2-5; v_call: TRBV7-9; clone_size: NA; cdr3_nt: TGTGCCAGCACCCCGGGCGGGAGGGCCCAGTACTTC; cdr3_aa: CASTPGGRAQYF
d_call: NA; j_call: TRBJ1-3; v_call: TRBV5-1; clone_size: NA; cdr3_nt: TGCGCCAGCAGCTTGACTGGCAGCCGGTACTCTGGAAACACCATATATTTT; cdr3_aa: CASSLTGSRYSGNTIYF
d_call: TRBD1; j_call: TRBJ1-2; v_call: TRBV2; clone_size: NA; cdr3_nt: TGTGCCAGCAGGAGAATAATGGACAGGGGTAACTATGGCTACACCTTC; cdr3_aa: CASRRIMDRGNYGYTF
d_call: NA; j_call: TRBJ2-7; v_call: TRBV2; clone_size: few; cdr3_nt: TGTGCCAGCAGTGAAGCGCTCGTGGGGGCCTACGAGCAGTACTTC; cdr3_aa: CASSEALVGAYEQYF
d_call: TRBD2; j_call: TRBJ2-7; v_call: TRBV20-1; clone_size: NA; cdr3_nt: TGCAGTGCTAGAGAGCTAGCGGGGGACGAGCAGTACTTC; cdr3_aa: CSARELAGDEQYF
d_call: TRBD1; j_call: TRBJ2-5; v_call: TRBV20-1; clone_size: few; cdr3_nt: TGCAGTGCTAGAGTCAAGGGACAGGGGCAAGAGACCCAGTACTTC; cdr3_aa: CSARVKGQGQETQYF
d_call: NA; j_call: TRBJ1-3; v_call: TRBV29-1; clone_size: NA; cdr3_nt: TGCAGCGTCGCCAGGGCTGGAAACACCATATATTTT; cdr3_aa: CSVARAGNTIYF
d_call: NA; j_call: TRBJ1-5; v_call: TRBV25-1; clone_size: NA; cdr3_nt: TGTGCCAGCAGTGTCCCTCTCGGGGGCAATCAGCCCCAGCATTTT; cdr3_aa: CASSVPLGGNQPQHF
d_call: NA; j_call: TRBJ1-6; v_call: TRBV19; clone_size: NA; cdr3_nt: TGTGCCAGCCGCCGGGAAAACTCTTCACCCCTCCACTTT; cdr3_aa: CASRRENSSPLHF
d_call: NA; j_call: TRBJ1-4; v_call: TRBV10-3; clone_size: many; cdr3_nt: TGTGCCATCAGTGAGTCCGGGGGTCGTGAAAAACTGTTTTTT; cdr3_aa: CAISESGGREKLFF
d_call: NA; j_call: TRBJ1-2; v_call: TRBV9; clone_size: few; cdr3_nt: TGTGCCAGCAGCTCGGGACGGCGGCTTGGTGGCTACACCTTC; cdr3_aa: CASSSGRRLGGYTF
d_call: TRBD1; j_call: TRBJ2-7; v_call: TRBV7-8; clone_size: NA; cdr3_nt: TGTGCCAGCAGCTTAATAGGGGGCCCCTACGAGCAGTACTTC; cdr3_aa: CASSLIGGPYEQYF
d_call: NA; j_call: TRBJ2-2; v_call: TRBV29-1; clone_size: NA; cdr3_nt: TGCAGCGGGGGGGGGGCAGATGGCTACACCGGGGAGCTGTTTTTT; cdr3_aa: CSGGGADGYTGELFF
d_call: NA; j_call: TRBJ2-7; v_call: TRBV10-3; clone_size: NA; cdr3_nt: TGTGCCAGCTCATACAGGGATACCTACGAGCAGTACTTC; cdr3_aa: CASSYRDTYEQYF
d_call: NA; j_call: TRBJ1-3; v_call: TRBV9; clone_size: NA; cdr3_nt: TGTGCCAGCAGCGCCGGACAGGGAAACACCATATATTTT; cdr3_aa: CASSAGQGNTIYF
d_call: NA; j_call: TRBJ2-7; v_call: TRBV7-9; clone_size: NA; cdr3_nt: TGTGCCAGCAGCTTCCGGGCCGGGATCTCCTACGAGCAGTACTTC; cdr3_aa: CASSFRAGISYEQYF
d_call: TRBD1; j_call: TRBJ1-2; v_call: TRBV19; clone_size: NA; cdr3_nt: TGTGCCAGTAGTGCCGGGACAGGGGTGGACTATGGCTACACCTTC; cdr3_aa: CASSAGTGVDYGYTF
d_call: NA; j_call: TRBJ1-5; v_call: TRBV2; clone_size: many; cdr3_nt: TGTGCCAGCAGTGATGTCGGGGTTAGCAATCAGCCCCAGCATTTT; cdr3_aa: CASSDVGVSNQPQHF
d_call: NA; j_call: TRBJ2-5; v_call: TRBV2; clone_size: once; cdr3_nt: TGTGCCAGCAGCGCCAGCCTTTGGACAGCGGGGGAGACCCAGTACTTC; cdr3_aa: CASSASLWTAGETQYF
d_call: NA; j_call: TRBJ1-5; v_call: TRBV7-2; clone_size: few; cdr3_nt: TGTGCCAGCAGCTTGGGCAGGGGTGCGCGGCCCCAGCATTTT; cdr3_aa: CASSLGRGARPQHF
d_call: NA; j_call: TRBJ1-2; v_call: TRBV4-2; clone_size: few; cdr3_nt: TGTGCCAGCAGCCCCGACGTCTATGGCTACACCTTC; cdr3_aa: CASSPDVYGYTF
d_call: TRBD2; j_call: TRBJ2-5; v_call: TRBV6-1; clone_size: once; cdr3_nt: TGTGCCAGCACTGGGACTAGCGGGACCCAGTACTTC; cdr3_aa: CASTGTSGTQYF
d_call: NA; j_call: TRBJ2-2; v_call: TRBV7-9; clone_size: NA; cdr3_nt: TGTGCCAGCAGCTTAGTCCTGGACACCGGGGAGCTGTTTTTT; cdr3_aa: CASSLVLDTGELFF
d_call: NA; j_call: TRBJ2-5; v_call: TRBV6-5; clone_size: many; cdr3_nt: TGTGCCAGCCAAACAGAAGGACAAGAGACCCAGTACTTC; cdr3_aa: CASQTEGQETQYF
d_call: NA; j_call: TRBJ2-5; v_call: TRBV20-1; clone_size: NA; cdr3_nt: TGCAGTGCTAGCAGCTCCTTAGGAGAGACCCAGTACTTC; cdr3_aa: CSASSSLGETQYF
d_call: TRBD2; j_call: TRBJ2-3; v_call: TRBV15; clone_size: NA; cdr3_nt: TGTGCCACCAGCAGAGATTCACTAGCGGTCACAGATACGCAGTATTTT; cdr3_aa: CATSRDSLAVTDTQYF
d_call: TRBD1; j_call: TRBJ2-7; v_call: TRBV19; clone_size: NA; cdr3_nt: TGTGCCAGTTCGGTCAGGGGGCAGTACGAGCAGTACTTC; cdr3_aa: CASSVRGQYEQYF
d_call: NA; j_call: TRBJ1-4; v_call: TRBV20-1; clone_size: NA; cdr3_nt: TGCAGTGCTCACCTGAGACCCTCTGGTAATGAAAAACTGTTTTTT; cdr3_aa: CSAHLRPSGNEKLFF
d_call: NA; j_call: TRBJ1-2; v_call: TRBV4-2; clone_size: NA; cdr3_nt: TGTGCCAGCAGCCAAGAGAACGGGATTAGCTATGGCTACACCTTC; cdr3_aa: CASSQENGISYGYTF
d_call: TRBD1; j_call: TRBJ2-5; v_call: TRBV3-1; clone_size: few; cdr3_nt: TGTGCCAGCAGCCCGGGACAGGACGGAGAGACCCAGTACTTC; cdr3_aa: CASSPGQDGETQYF
d_call: NA; j_call: TRBJ2-1; v_call: TRBV20-1; clone_size: once; cdr3_nt: TGCAGTGCTAGAGATTTTGGGACCGACCTGGGTGAGCAGTTCTTC; cdr3_aa: CSARDFGTDLGEQFF
d_call: NA; j_call: TRBJ1-2; v_call: TRBV9; clone_size: few; cdr3_nt: TGTGCCAGCAGCGTAGGGGTCGGAAACTATGGCTACACCTTC; cdr3_aa: CASSVGVGNYGYTF
d_call: TRBD1; j_call: TRBJ2-7; v_call: TRBV7-9; clone_size: many; cdr3_nt: TGTGCCAGCAGCCGCCGGGACAGGGGCGGAGAGCAGTACTTC; cdr3_aa: CASSRRDRGGEQYF
d_call: NA; j_call: TRBJ1-5; v_call: TRBV11-2; clone_size: NA; cdr3_nt: TGTGCCAGCAGCTTATCGGCAGCGCTCAATCAGCCCCAGCATTTT; cdr3_aa: CASSLSAALNQPQHF
d_call: NA; j_call: TRBJ2-7; v_call: TRBV7-8; clone_size: NA; cdr3_nt: TGTGCCAGCAGTAAATACTCCTACGAGCAGTACTTC; cdr3_aa: CASSKYSYEQYF